This T cell receptor (beta chain) came from a study of shared clonotypes between healthy human individuals. Study overall: Each donor's CD8 memory used one plate, CD8 naive two, each CD4 subset three. Study-wide points: Only blood was sampled, and tissue TCR repertoires likely differ from blood ones. Naive subsets usually exceeded memory subsets in estimated richness.

The method was immunoSEQ multiplex PCR; TCRdb's version includes in-frame clones alone and lacks a portion of them. The repertoire holds approximately 1.5 million clones, with approximately 98.5% as singletons. In the case of this clone: Its antigen is unknown.

This CDR3 contains 15 residues. CDR1 and CDR2 from the germline V gene are SGHAT and FQNNGV. J was trimmed by 3 bases and V by 2 bases; bases with no gene match: 7. This chain joins TRBV11-2 and TRBJ2-7; TRBD1 agrees at 7 bases. The TCR originated in a man in his thirties or forties in good health. The material sequenced was naive CD4+ T cells sorted from blood. The subset: CD45RA+ positively selected. CDR3 nucleotide sequence: TGTGCCAGCAGCTTAATCCCAGGGGACAGCTACGAGCAGTACTTC. It yields the protein CASSLIPGDSYEQYF.